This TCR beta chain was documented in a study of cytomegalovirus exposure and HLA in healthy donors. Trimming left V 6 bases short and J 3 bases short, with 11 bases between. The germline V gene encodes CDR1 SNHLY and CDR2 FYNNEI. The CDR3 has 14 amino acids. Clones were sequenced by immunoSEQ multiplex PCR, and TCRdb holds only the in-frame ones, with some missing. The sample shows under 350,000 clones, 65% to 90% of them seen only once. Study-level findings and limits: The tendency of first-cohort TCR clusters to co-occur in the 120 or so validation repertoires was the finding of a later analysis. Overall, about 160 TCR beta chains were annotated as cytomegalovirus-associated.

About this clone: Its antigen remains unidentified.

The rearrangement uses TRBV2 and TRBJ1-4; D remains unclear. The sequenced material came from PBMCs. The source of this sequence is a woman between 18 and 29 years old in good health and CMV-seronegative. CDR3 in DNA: TGTGCCAGCAGCGTGGGAGGTGCTAATGAAAAACTGTTTTTT. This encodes CASSVGGANEKLFF.